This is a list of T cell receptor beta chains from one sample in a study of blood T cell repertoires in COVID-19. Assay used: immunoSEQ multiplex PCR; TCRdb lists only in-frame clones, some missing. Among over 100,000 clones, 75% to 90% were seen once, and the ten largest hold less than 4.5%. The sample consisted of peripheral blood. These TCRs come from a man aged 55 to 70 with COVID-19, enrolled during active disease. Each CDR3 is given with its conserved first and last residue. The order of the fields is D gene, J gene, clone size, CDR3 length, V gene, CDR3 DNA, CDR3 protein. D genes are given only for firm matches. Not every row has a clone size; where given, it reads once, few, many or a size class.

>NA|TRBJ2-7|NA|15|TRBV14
TGTGCCAGCAGCCAAGGGGTGAGGGAACAGTACGAGCAGTACTTC
CASSQGVREQYEQYF
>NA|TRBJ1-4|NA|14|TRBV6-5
TGTGCCAGCACCCGCAACCCGAGAGGTGAAAAACTGTTTTTT
CASTRNPRGEKLFF
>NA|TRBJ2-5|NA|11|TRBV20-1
TGCAGTGCTTGTCAGCAAGAGACCCAGTACTTC
CSACQQETQYF
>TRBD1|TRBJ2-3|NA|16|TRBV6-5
TGTGCCAGCAGTTACTCTTACAGGGGGCGAGAAGATACGCAGTATTTT
CASSYSYRGREDTQYF
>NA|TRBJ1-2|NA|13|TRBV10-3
TGTGCCATCAGTGAGGGAGCGACAGGAATGAGCTACTTC
CAISEGATGMSYF
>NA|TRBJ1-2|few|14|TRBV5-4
TGTGCCAGCAGCTTTAACAGGGCTAACTATGGCTACACCTTC
CASSFNRANYGYTF
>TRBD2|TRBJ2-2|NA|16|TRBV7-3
TGTGCCAGCAGCTTGTCGGGGGGAAAGAACACCGGGGAGCTGTTTTTT
CASSLSGGKNTGELFF
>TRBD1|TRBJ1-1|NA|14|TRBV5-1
TGCGCCAGCACCAGTCAGGGGGGGAACACTGAAGCTTTCTTT
CASTSQGGNTEAFF
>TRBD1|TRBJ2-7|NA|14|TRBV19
TGTGCCAGTAAAAGACAGGGGACGTCTTACGAGCAGTACTTC
CASKRQGTSYEQYF
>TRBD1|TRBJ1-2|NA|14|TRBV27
TGTGCCAGCAGTTTCCGACAGGGGGCCTATGGCTACACCTTC
CASSFRQGAYGYTF
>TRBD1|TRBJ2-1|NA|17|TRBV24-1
TGTGCCACCAGTGATTCGGGGGCGGGGACAGGACGGAATGAGCAGTTCTTC
CATSDSGAGTGRNEQFF
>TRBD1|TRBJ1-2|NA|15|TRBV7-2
TGTGCCAGCAGCCCCAACCTAGGACAGGGCTATGGCTACACCTTC
CASSPNLGQGYGYTF
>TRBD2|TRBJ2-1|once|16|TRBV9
TGTGCCAGCAGCGTAGAGGCGGGGGGTTCCTACAATGAGCAGTTCTTC
CASSVEAGGSYNEQFF
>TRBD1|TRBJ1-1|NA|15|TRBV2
TGTGCCAGCACTAGGACAGGGGTTAGTGACACTGAAGCTTTCTTT
CASTRTGVSDTEAFF
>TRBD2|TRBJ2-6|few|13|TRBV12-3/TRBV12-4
TGTGCCAGCAGTGCTCCGGGACTAAACGTCCTGACTTTC
CASSAPGLNVLTF
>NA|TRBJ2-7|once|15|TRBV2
TGTGCCAGCCGCCCGTCACAGTTGCGCTCCTACGAGCAGTACTTC
CASRPSQLRSYEQYF
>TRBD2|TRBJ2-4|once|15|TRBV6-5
TGTGCCAGCAGCCACCTAGCGGGGGGGCCTGTCATTCAGTACTTC
CASSHLAGGPVIQYF
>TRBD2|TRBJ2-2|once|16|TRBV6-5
TGTGCCAGCAGTTACCTCCGGGGGGGCCCAGCCGGGGAGCTGTTTTTT
CASSYLRGGPAGELFF
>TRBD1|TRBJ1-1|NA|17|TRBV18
TGTGCCAGCTCACCCTCCGGGACAGGGCTGCAGGGAACTGAAGCTTTCTTT
CASSPSGTGLQGTEAFF
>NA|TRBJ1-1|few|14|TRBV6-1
TGTGCCAGCAGTGAAATGGAGACGAACACTGAAGCTTTCTTT
CASSEMETNTEAFF
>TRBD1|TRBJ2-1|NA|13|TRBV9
TGTGCCAGCAGCGTGACAGGGTGGAATGAGCAGTTCTTC
CASSVTGWNEQFF
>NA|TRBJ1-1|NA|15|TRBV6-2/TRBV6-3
TGTGCCAGCAGTTACTCTGACAGTATGAACACTGAAGCTTTCTTT
CASSYSDSMNTEAFF
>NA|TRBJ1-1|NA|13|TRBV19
TGTGCCAGTAGTACCCCCGGTAACACTGAAGCTTTCTTT
CASSTPGNTEAFF
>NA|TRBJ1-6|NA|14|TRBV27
TGTGCCAGCAGTCCATGGGGAGGGAATTCACCCCTCCACTTT
CASSPWGGNSPLHF
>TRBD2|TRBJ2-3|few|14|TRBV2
TGTGCCAGCAGTGAACTAGCGGATCAGATAACGCAGTATTTT
CASSELADQITQYF
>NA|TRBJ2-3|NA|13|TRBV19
TGTGCCAGTAGGGGCGGGGTAGCAGATACGCAGTATTTT
CASRGGVADTQYF
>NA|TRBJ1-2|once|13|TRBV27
TGTGCCAGCCAGGGGAATAATCGCTATGGCTACACCTTC
CASQGNNRYGYTF
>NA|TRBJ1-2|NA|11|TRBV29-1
TGCAGCGTCCAACAGGGAAATGGCTACACCTTC
CSVQQGNGYTF
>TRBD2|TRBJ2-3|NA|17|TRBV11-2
TGTGCCAGCAGCTCCCCCCGGGGGGGCCTTGGCACAGATACGCAGTATTTT
CASSSPRGGLGTDTQYF
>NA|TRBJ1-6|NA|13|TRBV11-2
TGTGCCAGCAGCTTAGATCAGGGTTCACCCCTCCACTTT
CASSLDQGSPLHF
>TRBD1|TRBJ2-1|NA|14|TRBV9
TGTGCCAGCAGCCCCCAAGGGGACAGCAATGAGCAGTTCTTC
CASSPQGDSNEQFF
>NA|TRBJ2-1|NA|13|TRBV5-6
TGTGCCAGCAGCTTCCTGAGGGGAGGTGAGCAGTTCTTC
CASSFLRGGEQFF
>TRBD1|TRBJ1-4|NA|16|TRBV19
TGTGCCAGTAGGGACAGGGGGCTCGAAGAGGATGAAAAACTGTTTTTT
CASRDRGLEEDEKLFF
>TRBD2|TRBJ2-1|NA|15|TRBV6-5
TGTGCCAGCAGAAACCAGCGGGGGGGCTACAATGAGCAGTTCTTC
CASRNQRGGYNEQFF
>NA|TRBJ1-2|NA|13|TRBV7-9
TGTGCCAGCAGCACCCACACGAACTATGGCTACACCTTC
CASSTHTNYGYTF
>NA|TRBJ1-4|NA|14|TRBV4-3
TGCGCCAGCAGCCTTTCGCTTGGGGAGGAAAAACTGTTTTTT
CASSLSLGEEKLFF
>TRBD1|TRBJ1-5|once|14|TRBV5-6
TGTGCCAGCAGCCAGACAGGGAGCAATCAGCCCCAGCATTTT
CASSQTGSNQPQHF
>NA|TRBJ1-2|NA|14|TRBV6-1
TGTGCCAGCAGTGAAGCCCAGGGGCAATTCGGCTACACCTTC
CASSEAQGQFGYTF
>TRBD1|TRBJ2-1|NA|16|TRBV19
TGTGCCAGTAGTACGAAGACAGGGCGCTCCTACAATGAGCAGTTCTTC
CASSTKTGRSYNEQFF
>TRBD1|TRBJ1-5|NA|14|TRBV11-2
TGTGCCAGCAGCCCCGGACAGGGCGAGCAGCCCCAGCATTTT
CASSPGQGEQPQHF
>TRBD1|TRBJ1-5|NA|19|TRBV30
TGTGCCTGGAGTGTACCAAACACTGCGGGCAGGGGGAGCAATCAGCCCCAGCATTTT
CAWSVPNTAGRGSNQPQHF
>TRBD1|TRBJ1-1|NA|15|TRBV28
TGTGCCAGCACGGGACAGGGGGCAGGGGACACTGAAGCTTTCTTT
CASTGQGAGDTEAFF
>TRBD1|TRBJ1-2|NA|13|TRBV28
TGTGCCAGCAGCCAGACAGGGCTCTATGGCTACACCTTC
CASSQTGLYGYTF
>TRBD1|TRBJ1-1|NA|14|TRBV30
TGTGCCTGGAGTATAGGACAGGGGAACACTGAAGCTTTCTTT
CAWSIGQGNTEAFF
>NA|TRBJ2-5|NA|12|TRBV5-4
TGTGCCAGCTCGGGGGAAGGTGAGACCCAGTACTTC
CASSGEGETQYF
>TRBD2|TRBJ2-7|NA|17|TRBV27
TGTGCCAGCAGTGCCGGGACTAGCGGGGTCCCCTTGGGAGAGCAGTACTTC
CASSAGTSGVPLGEQYF
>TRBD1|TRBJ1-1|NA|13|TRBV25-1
TGTGCCAGCAGTTTGCAGGGGGCCGCTGAAGCTTTCTTT
CASSLQGAAEAFF
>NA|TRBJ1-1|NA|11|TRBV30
TGTGCCTGGAGTGCCCCGAGAGAAGCTTTCTTT
CAWSAPREAFF
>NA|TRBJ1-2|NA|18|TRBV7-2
TGTGCCAGCAGCTTAGAAGCCCTCCATCAGGGTGGGTTTTATGGCTACACCTTC
CASSLEALHQGGFYGYTF
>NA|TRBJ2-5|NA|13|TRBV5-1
TGCGCCAGCAGTTCGGACTTACAAGAGACCCAGTACTTC
CASSSDLQETQYF